These 30 T cell receptor beta chains were sequenced from one sample in a study of CD8+ T cells in alopecia areata. RNA extraction and reverse transcription yielded cDNA as sequencing template. Generated by immunoSEQ multiplex PCR, the TCRdb table keeps only in-frame clones and is missing some. The sample lists 150,000 or so clones; over 80% were seen once. Sample: CD8+ T cells sorted from blood, taken at week 0. The receptors were sampled from a human donor with alopecia areata.

The chain joins TRBV19 to TRBJ2-7, with TRBD1 matching over 9 bases. V lost 6 bases to trimming and J lost 3 bases; unmatched junction nucleotides: 3. CDR1 and CDR2 from the germline V gene are LNHDA and SQIVND (reference sequence). The CDR3 is 13 residues long. CDR3 amino acids: CASSPTGGYEQYF. Written as DNA, the CDR3 is TGTGCCAGTAGCCCGACAGGGGGCTACGAGCAGTACTTC.

The chain couples TRBV7-3 to TRBJ1-3; 7 nucleotides line up with TRBD1. J lost 2 bases, V lost 5 bases, and 6 bases had no gene match. This CDR3 is 15 amino acids long. Germline V CDR1 and CDR2: SGHTA, FQGTGA. Here the CDR3 reads CASSPTGQAGNTIYF. The CDR3 DNA sequence: TGTGCCAGCAGCCCCACCGGACAGGCTGGAAACACCATATATTTT.

The rearrangement joins TRBV7-9 to TRBJ1-2, with no clear D. This CDR3 has 12 amino acids. Deletions cut 0 bases from V and 8 bases from J, with 7 bases between. Germline values: CDR1 SEHNR, CDR2 FQNEAQ (reference sequence). DNA for the CDR3: TGTGCCAGCAGCTTAGCAGGGTGGGGCTACACCTTC. Encoded protein: CASSLAGWGYTF.

The V call is TRBV19, the J call TRBJ1-1; no clear D gene. Germline V gene sequence: CDR1 LNHDA, CDR2 SQIVND (reference sequence). V lost 5 bases, J lost 0 bases, and 7 bases lay in between. There are 13 residues in the CDR3. The CDR3 region has the DNA TGTGCCAGTAGTCCAACCCTGAACACTGAAGCTTTCTTT. It codes for CASSPTLNTEAFF.

This clone was observed once. The chain recombines TRBV4-1 with TRBJ2-1; D is undetermined. Trimming removed 0 bases at V and 16 bases at J, with 16 bases between. The germline V gene has CDR1 MGHRA and CDR2 YSYEKL. The CDR3 has 13 amino acids. For the CDR3, the DNA is TGCGCCAGCAGCCAAGATGGCGACCTGATGGGATTCTTC. Encoded protein: CASSQDGDLMGFF.

This rearrangement joins TRBV5-1 to TRBJ2-3, with 8 bases matching TRBD1. The CDR3 loop spans 17 amino acids. Germline-derived CDR1 and CDR2 are SGHRS and YFSETQ. Trimming removed 0 bases from V and 2 bases from J; junction bases left unmatched: 8. The CDR3 is CASSLAVGQGPTDTQYF. CDR3 DNA: TGCGCCAGCAGCTTGGCCGTAGGACAGGGCCCCACAGATACGCAGTATTTT.

This clone was recorded a few times. The V and J genes are TRBV12-5 and TRBJ2-2, with D unclear. V lost 5 bases to trimming and J lost 8 bases, with 9 bases between them. Germline V CDR1 and CDR2: LGHNT, FRNRAP. The CDR3 totals 12 residues. The CDR3 reads CASGALIGELFF. CDR3 in DNA: TGTGCTAGTGGTGCCCTGATTGGGGAGCTGTTTTTT.

The chain is built from TRBV5-1 and TRBJ2-3; TRBD1 matches 7 bases. CDR1 and CDR2 from the germline V gene are SGHRS and YFSETQ. The CDR3 loop spans 15 amino acids. V trimming: 4 bases; J trimming: 3 bases; junction bases outside the gene matches: 8. The CDR3 DNA is TGCGCCAGCAGCCCTGGGACACAGGGGACAGATACGCAGTATTTT. This sequence encodes CASSPGTQGTDTQYF.

The chain uses TRBV10-3 and TRBJ2-7, with D unresolved. The length of the CDR3 is 11 residues. Germline V gene data show CDR1 as ENHRY and CDR2 as SYGVKD. The V end was cut by 11 bases, the J end by 3 bases, with 11 bases between. CDR3 in amino acids: CAVHTDYEQYF. CDR3 nucleotide sequence: TGTGCCGTCCACACCGACTACGAGCAGTACTTC.

J is TRBJ1-1 and V is TRBV29-1; 8 positions agree with TRBD1. V lost 5 bases and J lost 6; bases outside the gene matches: 11. This CDR3 is built from 14 residues. Germline CDR1 SQVTM, CDR2 ANQGSEA. The CDR3 is CSVSVGQGSPEAFF. CDR3 nucleotides: TGCAGCGTTTCCGTTGGACAGGGAAGCCCTGAAGCTTTCTTT.

CDR3 coding DNA: TGTGCCAGTAGCGTTGAGACAGGCTGGGGCTACGAGCAGTACTTC. It is translated as CASSVETGWGYEQYF. This sequence joins TRBV19 and TRBJ2-7, with a possible D match to TRBD1 (6 bases). The germline V gene encodes CDR1 LNHDA and CDR2 SQIVND (reference sequence). The CDR3 covers 15 residues. V was trimmed by 6 bases and J by 3 bases, leaving 18 bases between them.

In regard to this clone: Additional DNA sequences in this sample encode the identical CDR3. The chain combines TRBV9 with TRBJ2-3; tentative D call: TRBD2 (6 bases). Germline-derived CDR1 and CDR2 are SGDLS and YYNGEE. V was pared by 2 bases and J by 0 bases, with 7 bases between. The CDR3 runs to 14 residues. The CDR3 loop is CASSVSGSTDTQYF. The CDR3 DNA sequence: TGTGCCAGCAGCGTCAGCGGGAGCACAGATACGCAGTATTTT.

This clone was seen once. The chain couples TRBV11-1 to TRBJ1-4; D gene uncertain. Germline V gene lookup returns CDR1 SGHAT and CDR2 FQDESV (reference sequence). Trimming took 9 bases from V and 9 from J, leaving 11 bases between them. This CDR3 contains 11 residues. In DNA, the CDR3 is TGTGCCAGGATGGCATTGAAAAAACTGTTTTTT. Amino acids: CARMALKKLFF.

This clone was observed a few times. This chain uses TRBV29-1 with TRBJ2-2, with D tentatively TRBD1 (5 bases). The CDR3 runs 14 residues. V lost 4 bases and J 6 bases, leaving 15 bases between the germline ends. Per germline, CDR1 SQVTM and CDR2 ANQGSEA. The CDR3: CSVVLGLGAGELFF. CDR3 in DNA: TGCAGCGTTGTCCTAGGGCTAGGGGCCGGGGAGCTGTTTTTT.

The rearrangement uses TRBV25-1 and TRBJ2-3; the match to TRBD2 covers 12 bases. CDR1 is MGHDK and CDR2 is SYGVNS in the germline V gene. The CDR3 has 17 residues. V lost 5 bases, J lost 6 bases, and 12 bases stayed unmatched. CDR3 residues: CASSQTSGSFPTDTQYF. The CDR3 nucleotides are TGTGCCAGCAGTCAGACTAGCGGGAGTTTTCCCACGGATACGCAGTATTTT.

The chain links TRBV5-1 to TRBJ2-7, with D possibly TRBD2 on 6 matching bases. The CDR3 is 14 amino acids. Germline CDR1 and CDR2: SGHRS and YFSETQ. V dropped 4 bases and J dropped 3 bases, with 14 bases sitting between them. In DNA form, the CDR3 reads TGCGCCAGCAGCGGAGGGACTGCGAACTACGAGCAGTACTTC. This sequence encodes CASSGGTANYEQYF.

This clone was found once. The chain employs TRBV30 and TRBJ1-1; perhaps TRBD1 as D (6 bases). Trimming shortened V by 2 bases and J by 6 bases, and 10 bases separated the two germline ends. The germline V gene encodes CDR1 GTSNPN and CDR2 SVGIG (reference sequence). The CDR3 extends over 12 amino acids. CDR3: CAWSYQGSEAFF. The CDR3 region has the DNA TGTGCCTGGAGTTATCAGGGGTCTGAAGCTTTCTTT.

This sequence joins TRBV30 and TRBJ2-7, with a tentative D call TRBD2 (6 bases). Germline loops: CDR1 GTSNPN, CDR2 SVGIG (reference sequence). Deletions cut 2 bases from V and 7 bases from J, with 15 bases between. The CDR3 is 13 residues long. CDR3 region: CAWSPGGVLEQYF. The CDR3 DNA reads TGTGCCTGGAGTCCCGGAGGGGTCCTTGAGCAGTACTTC.

V and J are TRBV13 and TRBJ2-4; 12 bases are shared with TRBD2. Unmatched junction bases numbered 9, after V lost 3 bases and J lost 6 bases. This CDR3 has 17 amino acids. Germline V CDR1 and CDR2: PRHDT, FYEKMQ (reference sequence). CDR3 DNA: TGTGCCAGCAGCTTCCGAGCTAGCGGGAGGGCTCGAAACATTCAGTACTTC. Amino acid sequence: CASSFRASGRARNIQYF.

The chain uses TRBV13 and TRBJ2-3; 10 bases align to TRBD1. The V gene end was trimmed by 5 bases and the J gene end by 0 bases; junction bases not matched to a gene: 5. Germline loops: CDR1 PRHDT, CDR2 FYEKMQ (reference sequence). CDR3 length: 16 amino acids. CDR3 protein: CASSQRTGGSTDTQYF. In nucleotides, the CDR3 is TGTGCCAGCAGCCAACGGACAGGGGGAAGCACAGATACGCAGTATTTT.

This clone has more than one count but fewer than ten. The rearrangement joins TRBV5-1 to TRBJ2-5; 7 nucleotides agree with TRBD1. The DNA end is more similar to TRBJ2-7, so the J call may be wrong. The CDR3 sequence is 14 residues long. CDR1 and CDR2 (germline): SGHRS, YFSETQ. CDR3 protein: CASSLNRGSYEQYF. The CDR3 DNA is TGCGCCAGCAGCTTGAACAGGGGCTCCTACGAGCAGTACTTC.

This chain connects TRBV7-9 to TRBJ2-7; 7 positions agree with TRBD2. Looked up from germline, CDR1 is SEHNR and CDR2 is FQNEAQ (reference sequence). With 5 bases clipped from V and 2 bases from J, the junction kept 9 bases outside the gene matches. CDR3 size: 15 residues. The CDR3 loop is CASSGVREGTYEQYF. For the CDR3, the DNA is TGTGCCAGCAGCGGGGTCAGGGAGGGAACCTACGAGCAGTACTTC. Combining the CDR3 with reference TRBV7-9 and TRBJ2-7 gives the whole variable domain DTGVSQNPRHKITKRGQNVTFRCDPISEHNRLYWYRQTLGQGPEFLTYFQNEAQLEKSRLLSDRFSAERPKGSFSTLEIQRTEQGDSAMYLCASSGVREGTYEQYFGPGTRLTVT.

V gene TRBV4-1 combines with J gene TRBJ2-2; 9 bases align to TRBD1. The CDR3 covers 15 residues. Trimming at V came to 8 bases and at J to 3 bases, leaving 7 bases not matched to a gene. Germline CDR1 is MGHRA and CDR2 is YSYEKL. The CDR3, as DNA: TGCGCCAGCGGATGGACAGGGGAATACACCGGGGAGCTGTTTTTT. This encodes CASGWTGEYTGELFF.

This clone was counted once. The chain is built from TRBV5-5 and TRBJ2-7; no clear D. CDR1 and CDR2 (germline): SGHKS, YYEKEE (reference sequence). With 5 bases removed from V and 2 bases from J, the gap between germline ends came to 14 bases. The CDR3 runs 14 residues. Here the CDR3 reads CASSYTGHPYEQYF. CDR3 DNA sequence: TGTGCCAGCAGTTATACCGGGCACCCCTACGAGCAGTACTTC.

This clone has a handful of counts. The CDR3 nucleotides read TGTGCCAGCAGCTTAAGGCTCTTCGGGTCCGCAGATACGCAGTATTTT. It encodes CASSLRLFGSADTQYF. The V and J genes are TRBV7-9 and TRBJ2-3; D is uncertain. From germline, CDR1 is SEHNR and CDR2 FQNEAQ (reference sequence). Trimming removed 2 bases at V and 4 bases at J, with 16 bases between. This CDR3 comprises 16 residues.

This clone was picked up one time. Other DNA sequences in the sample encode the same CDR3. The chain recombines TRBV7-9 with TRBJ2-7; a possible D gene is TRBD1 (5 bases). The ends were cut back, 5 bases at V and 3 bases at J, with 8 bases in the middle. The CDR3 has 12 residues. Germline CDR1 SEHNR, CDR2 FQNEAQ (reference sequence). Here the CDR3 reads CASSTDSYEQYF. CDR3 nucleotide sequence: TGTGCCAGCAGCACCGACAGCTACGAGCAGTACTTC.

CDR3 sequence: CASSGGAQGNNEQFF. The CDR3 DNA is TGTGCCAGCAGCGGAGGGGCTCAGGGAAACAATGAGCAGTTCTTC. J is TRBJ2-1 and V is TRBV7-9, with D possibly matching TRBD2 (6 bases). This CDR3 is built from 15 residues. Between the trimmed V and J ends, which lost 5 bases and 5 bases, there was a span of 16 bases. The germline V gene has CDR1 SEHNR and CDR2 FQNEAQ (reference sequence).

The sample holds one count of this clone. V usage is TRBV30 and J usage is TRBJ2-7; 9 nucleotides line up with TRBD1. J was trimmed by 2 bases and V by 4 bases; bases with no gene match: 6. This CDR3 has 14 residues. Germline loops: CDR1 GTSNPN, CDR2 SVGIG (reference sequence). The chain's CDR3 is CAWTPGQGPYEQYF. DNA for the CDR3: TGTGCCTGGACACCGGGACAGGGTCCCTACGAGCAGTACTTC.

This clone was detected once. The chain joins TRBV4-1 to TRBJ1-6; TRBD1 matches at 8 bases. The CDR3 spans 14 residues. V shed 4 bases, J shed 9 bases, and the junction held 5 bases outside the gene matches. Per the germline V gene, CDR1 is MGHRA and CDR2 is YSYEKL. The CDR3 DNA follows: TGCGCCAGCAGCCCTGGACAGGGAAGTTCACCCCTCCACTTT. Amino acids: CASSPGQGSSPLHF.

The chain carries TRBV4-1 and TRBJ2-5; D remains unclear. CDR3 length: 14 amino acids. CDR1 is MGHRA, CDR2 YSYEKL, per germline. The V and J ends lost 1 base and 5 bases respectively, with 11 bases between them. CDR3 coding DNA: TGCGCCAGCAGCCAAGGGGCTGGTGATGAGACCCAGTACTTC. Protein: CASSQGAGDETQYF.